This T cell receptor (beta chain) was recorded in a study of shared clonotypes between healthy human individuals (dated by TCRdb to 2020 to 2022). Notes on the research overall: A couple of women and three men aged 18 to 49 years were included in the cohort. Different laboratories and diverse techniques were used to prepare libraries and sequence TCR repertoires, to increase sequencing depth and limit assay-specific biases. Blood TCR repertoires of about 5 healthy adults were deeply sequenced to estimate repertoire size and the extent of clonotype sharing between individuals. Per donor, leukapheresis produced somewhere between about 0.85 and 9.5 billion PBMCs.

Using the deep immunoSEQ assay, multiplex PCR amplified TCR CDR3 regions from genomic DNA. Genomic DNA extracted from each cell subset was distributed evenly over all wells of several immunoSEQ 96-well plates, and each plate served as one replicate. For unsorted PBMC, 300 ng genomic DNA, equal to approximately 30,000 T cell genomes, was loaded into each replicate PCR. Ten immunoSEQ deep assay plates were used to sequence unsorted PBMC genomic DNA. The purified libraries were quantified using a Qubit 3.0 fluorometer, sized with a Bioanalyzer 2100, and then quantified again using the KAPA Library Quantification kit. A separate single-read 150-cycle Illumina NextSeq 550 flow cell was used to sequence each immunoSEQ 96-well plate. For the original study's pipeline: Because only junctional sequences without quality scores were contained in the immunoSEQ output, filtering matching that applied to full-length reads could not be performed. To assign V/J genes and CDR3, sequences were annotated using PyIR, a Python wrapper for IgBLAST v1.9, with IMGT germline references. Reads were removed for weak V/J assignments (E-value above 1e-6), missing CDR3, stop codons, out-of-frame junctions, or ambiguous translated residues. V3J clonotypes were defined as sequences sharing the same inferred V gene, J gene, and CDR3 amino acid sequence. Percentage overlap between repertoires was calculated by dividing the number of shared unique clonotypes by the size of the smaller repertoire. Repertoire richness was assessed with RTK rarefaction, the Chao1 estimator, and Recon v2.1 estimates of unobserved clonotypes. TCRdb's version of the immuneACCESS table is confined to in-frame rearrangements and falls short of the full clone set. An unresolved V gene accounts for under half of the shortfall where checked; the remainder is of unknown origin. D and trimming come from the DNA, and the V and J calls and clone size come from that table. Across this sample there are some 450,000 clones, with over 60% seen only once. 12% of the sample is held by the ten biggest clonotypes.

About this clone: The antigen it recognizes is unknown. No base quality values were provided; no much bigger clone lies one nucleotide off.

Healthy HIV-negative adults with no recently reported acute infections or vaccinations were included as donors. Only Caucasian adults living in Nashville, Tennessee, USA were represented among the donors. In the unsorted samples, 85 million to 100 million PBMCs were counted, and genomic DNA was extracted using the QIAamp DNA Blood Mini kit. After blood collection by leukapheresis, PBMCs were isolated using Ficoll-Histopaque density gradient centrifugation and then cryopreserved in the vapor phase of liquid nitrogen. The germline V gene sets CDR1 to MNHEY and CDR2 to SVGAGI. A distance of 9 bases separates the germline ends of V and J, which lose 0 bases and 2 bases respectively. The CDR3 covers 15 residues, taking in both the cysteine and the phenylalanine. The entry retains the CDR3 DNA only, 45 bases that are in frame from base 1. What the authors observed across the whole study: Because the study included only a small number of donors, the genetic and exposure-history diversity represented was limited. Sampling was limited to blood, and TCR repertoires in tissue likely differ from TCR repertoires in blood. Pairwise subsampling led to the expectation that sequencing depth would affect the degree of clonotype sharing among donors.

The chain joins TRBV6-5 to TRBJ2-3; D gene: possibly TRBD2, on 5 matching bases. This clonotype originated in a woman between 40 and 50 years old in good health. Some clones in this sample may be carry-over from other donors' samples. The sample taken for sequencing was PBMCs. The sequenced DNA is TGTGCCAGCAGTTACTCCGGTAGCGTCACAGATACGCAGTATTTT. It translates to CASSYSGSVTDTQYF.